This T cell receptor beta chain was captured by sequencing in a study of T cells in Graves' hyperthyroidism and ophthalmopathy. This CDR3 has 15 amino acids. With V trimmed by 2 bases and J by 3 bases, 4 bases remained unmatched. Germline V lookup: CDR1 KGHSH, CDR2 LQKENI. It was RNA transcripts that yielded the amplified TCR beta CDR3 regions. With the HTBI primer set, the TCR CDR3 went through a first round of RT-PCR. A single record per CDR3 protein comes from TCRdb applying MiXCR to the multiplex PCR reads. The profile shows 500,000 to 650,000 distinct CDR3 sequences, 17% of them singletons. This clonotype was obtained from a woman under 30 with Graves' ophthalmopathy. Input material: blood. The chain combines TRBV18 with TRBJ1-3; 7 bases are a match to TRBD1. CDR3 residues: CASSPDRVVGNTIYF. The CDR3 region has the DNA TGTGCCAGCTCACCAGACAGGGTGGTTGGAAACACCATATATTTT.